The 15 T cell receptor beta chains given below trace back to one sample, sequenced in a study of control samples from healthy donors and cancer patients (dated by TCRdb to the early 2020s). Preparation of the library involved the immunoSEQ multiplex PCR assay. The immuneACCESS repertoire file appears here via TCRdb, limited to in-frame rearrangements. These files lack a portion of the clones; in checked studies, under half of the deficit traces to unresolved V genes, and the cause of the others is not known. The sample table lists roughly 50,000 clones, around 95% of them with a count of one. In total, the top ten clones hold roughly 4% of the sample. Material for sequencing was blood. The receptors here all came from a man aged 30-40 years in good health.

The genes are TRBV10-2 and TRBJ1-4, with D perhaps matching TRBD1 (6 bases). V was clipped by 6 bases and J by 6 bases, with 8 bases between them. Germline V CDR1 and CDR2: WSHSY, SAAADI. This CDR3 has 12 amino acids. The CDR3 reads CASRAGDEKLFF. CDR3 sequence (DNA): TGCGCCAGCAGGGCAGGGGATGAAAAACTGTTTTTT.

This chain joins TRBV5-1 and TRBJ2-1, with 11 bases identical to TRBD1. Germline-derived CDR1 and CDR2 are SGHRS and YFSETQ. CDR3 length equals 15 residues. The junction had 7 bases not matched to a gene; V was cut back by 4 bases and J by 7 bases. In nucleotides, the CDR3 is TGCGCCAGCAGCGACCGGGACAGGGGGATAAATGAGCAGTTCTTC. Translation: CASSDRDRGINEQFF.

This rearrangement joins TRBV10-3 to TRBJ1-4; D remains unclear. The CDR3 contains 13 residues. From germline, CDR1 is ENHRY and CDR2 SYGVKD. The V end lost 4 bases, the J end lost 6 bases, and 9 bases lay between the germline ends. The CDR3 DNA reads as TGTGCCATCAGTGGCGGTGGGGATGAAAAACTGTTTTTT. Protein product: CAISGGGDEKLFF.

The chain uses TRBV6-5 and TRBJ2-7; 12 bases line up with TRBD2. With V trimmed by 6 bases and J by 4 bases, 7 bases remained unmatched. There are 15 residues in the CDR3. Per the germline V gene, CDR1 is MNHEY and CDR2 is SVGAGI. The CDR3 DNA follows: TGTGCCAGCAGCGCCCTAGCGGGAGGGCCTTACGAGCAGTACTTC. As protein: CASSALAGGPYEQYF.

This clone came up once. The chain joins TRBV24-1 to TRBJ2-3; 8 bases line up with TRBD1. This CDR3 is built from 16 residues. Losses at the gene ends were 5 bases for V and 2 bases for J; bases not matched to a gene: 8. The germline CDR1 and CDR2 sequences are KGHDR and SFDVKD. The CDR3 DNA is TGTGCCACCAGTGGTTTAGGACAGGGACACACAGATACGCAGTATTTT. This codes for CATSGLGQGHTDTQYF.

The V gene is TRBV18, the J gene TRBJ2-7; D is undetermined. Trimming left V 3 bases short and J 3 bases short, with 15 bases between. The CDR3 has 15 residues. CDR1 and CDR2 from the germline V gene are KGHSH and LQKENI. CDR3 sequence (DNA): TGTGCCAGCTCACCTGGATCGAAAAAGAACTACGAGCAGTACTTC. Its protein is CASSPGSKKNYEQYF.

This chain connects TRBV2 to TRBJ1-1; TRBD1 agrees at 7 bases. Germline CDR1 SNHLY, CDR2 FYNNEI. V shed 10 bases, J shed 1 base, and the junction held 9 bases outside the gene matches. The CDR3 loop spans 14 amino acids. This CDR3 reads CANKRDRTNTEAFF. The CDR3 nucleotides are TGTGCCAACAAGAGGGACAGAACGAACACTGAAGCTTTCTTT.

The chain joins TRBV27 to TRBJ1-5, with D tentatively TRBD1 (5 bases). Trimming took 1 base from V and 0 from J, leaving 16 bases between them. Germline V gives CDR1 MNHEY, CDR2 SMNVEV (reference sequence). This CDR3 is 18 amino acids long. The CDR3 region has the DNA TGTGCCAGCAGTTTATTCGGGACGGGGATATATAGCAATCAGCCCCAGCATTTT. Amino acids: CASSLFGTGIYSNQPQHF.

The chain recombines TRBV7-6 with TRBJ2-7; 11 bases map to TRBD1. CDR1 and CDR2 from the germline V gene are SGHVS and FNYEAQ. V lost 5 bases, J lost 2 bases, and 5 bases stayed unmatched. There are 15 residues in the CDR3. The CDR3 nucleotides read TGTGCCAGCAGCCTAGGACAGGGGGCAACCTACGAGCAGTACTTC. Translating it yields CASSLGQGATYEQYF.

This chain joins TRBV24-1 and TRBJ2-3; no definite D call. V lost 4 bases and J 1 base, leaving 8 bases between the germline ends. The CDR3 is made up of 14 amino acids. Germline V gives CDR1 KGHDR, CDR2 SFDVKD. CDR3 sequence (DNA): TGTGCCACCAGTGACCACACCGGCACAGATACGCAGTATTTT. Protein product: CATSDHTGTDTQYF.

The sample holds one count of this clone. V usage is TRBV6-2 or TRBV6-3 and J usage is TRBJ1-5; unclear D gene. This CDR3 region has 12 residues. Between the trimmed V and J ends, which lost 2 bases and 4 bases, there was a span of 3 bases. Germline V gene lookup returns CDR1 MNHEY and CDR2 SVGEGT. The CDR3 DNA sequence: TGTGCCAGCAGTTACCGGAATCAGCCCCAGCATTTT. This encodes CASSYRNQPQHF.

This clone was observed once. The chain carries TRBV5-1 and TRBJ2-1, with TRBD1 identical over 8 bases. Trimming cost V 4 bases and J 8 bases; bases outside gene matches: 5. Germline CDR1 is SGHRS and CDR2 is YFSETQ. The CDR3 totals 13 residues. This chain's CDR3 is CASSPGQGYEQFF. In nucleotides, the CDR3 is TGCGCCAGCAGCCCCGGACAGGGCTATGAGCAGTTCTTC. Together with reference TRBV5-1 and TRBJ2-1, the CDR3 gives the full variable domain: KAGVTQTPRYLIKTRGQQVTLSCSPISGHRSVSWYQQTPGQGLQFLFEYFSETQRNKGNFPGRFSGRQFSNSRSEMNVSTLELGDSALYLCASSPGQGYEQFFGPGTRLTVL.

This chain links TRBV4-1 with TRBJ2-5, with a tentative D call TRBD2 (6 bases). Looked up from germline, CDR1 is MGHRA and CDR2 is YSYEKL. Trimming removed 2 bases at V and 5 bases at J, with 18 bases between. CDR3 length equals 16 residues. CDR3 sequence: CASSQRTFGGGETQYF. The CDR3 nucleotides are TGCGCCAGCAGCCAACGGACTTTTGGCGGAGGGGAGACCCAGTACTTC.

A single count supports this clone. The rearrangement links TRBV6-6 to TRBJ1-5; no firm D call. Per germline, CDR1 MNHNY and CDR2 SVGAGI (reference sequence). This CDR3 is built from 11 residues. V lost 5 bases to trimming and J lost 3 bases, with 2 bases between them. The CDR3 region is CASSDNQPQHF. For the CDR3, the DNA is TGTGCCAGCAGTGACAATCAGCCCCAGCATTTT.

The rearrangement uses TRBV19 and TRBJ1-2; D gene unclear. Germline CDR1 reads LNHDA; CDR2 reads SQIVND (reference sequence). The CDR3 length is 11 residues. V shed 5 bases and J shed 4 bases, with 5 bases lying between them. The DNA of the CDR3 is TGTGCCAGTAGTTTGCGCTATGGCTACACCTTC. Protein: CASSLRYGYTF.